Shown below are 4 T cell receptor beta chains from a single sample sequenced in a study of cytotoxic CD8 clonotypes in ibrutinib-treated CLL. Sequencing was performed with immunoSEQ multiplex PCR; in TCRdb, only in-frame clones are kept and a portion is missing. The sample carries about 97,000 clones, 60% to 80% recorded once. The sample was PBMCs, taken after 24 months of ibrutinib treatment. These receptors were obtained from a human donor with chronic lymphocytic leukemia.

This clone appeared a single time. This sequence joins TRBV6-1 and TRBJ1-2; the D gene is possibly TRBD1 (5 bases). This CDR3 comprises 15 residues. CDR1 is MNHNS, CDR2 SASEGT, per germline. Trimming removed 1 base from V and 4 bases from J, with 13 bases in between. CDR3 amino acids: CASSEGAGLRYGYTF. The DNA for the CDR3 is TGTGCCAGCAGTGAAGGGGCAGGGTTGCGCTATGGCTACACCTTC.

The gene calls are TRBV30 and TRBJ2-3; D call uncertain. The V gene's germline CDR1 is GTSNPN and CDR2 SVGIG (reference sequence). V lost 0 bases and J 6 bases, leaving 16 bases between the germline ends. The CDR3 runs to 15 residues. CDR3: CAWSVRHRSRDTQYF. The CDR3 DNA sequence: TGTGCCTGGAGTGTAAGACACCGGTCAAGGGATACGCAGTATTTT.

This rearrangement joins TRBV19 to TRBJ1-5; TRBD1 matches at 10 bases. CDR1 is LNHDA and CDR2 is SQIVND in the germline V gene (reference sequence). The CDR3 length is 15 residues. Trimming took 6 bases from V and 7 from J; bases not matched to a gene: 9. The CDR3 DNA follows: TGTGCCAGTAGCCTCAGCCGGGACAGGGGACAGCCCCAGCATTTT. Its translation: CASSLSRDRGQPQHF.

The chain joins TRBV5-1 to TRBJ1-1, with D possibly TRBD1 on 5 matching bases. V lost 0 bases and J lost 0, with 12 bases in between. The length of the CDR3 is 16 residues. The germline V gene has CDR1 SGHRS and CDR2 YFSETQ. The CDR3 DNA follows: TGCGCCAGCAGCTTGGCCGCAGGGTCCATGAACACTGAAGCTTTCTTT. Translated, it gives CASSLAAGSMNTEAFF.